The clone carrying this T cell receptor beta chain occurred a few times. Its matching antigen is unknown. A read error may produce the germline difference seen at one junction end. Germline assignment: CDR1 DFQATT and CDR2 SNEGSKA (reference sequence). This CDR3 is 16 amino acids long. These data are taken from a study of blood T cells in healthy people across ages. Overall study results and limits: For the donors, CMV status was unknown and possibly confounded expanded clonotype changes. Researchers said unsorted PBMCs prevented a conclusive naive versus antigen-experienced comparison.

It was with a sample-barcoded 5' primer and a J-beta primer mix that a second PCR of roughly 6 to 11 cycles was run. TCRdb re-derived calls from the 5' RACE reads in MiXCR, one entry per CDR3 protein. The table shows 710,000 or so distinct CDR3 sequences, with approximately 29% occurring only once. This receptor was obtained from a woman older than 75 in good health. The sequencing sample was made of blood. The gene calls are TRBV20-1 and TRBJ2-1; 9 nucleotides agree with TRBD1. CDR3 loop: CRARSDRGLSYNGQFF. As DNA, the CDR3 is TGCAGGGCTAGATCGGACAGGGGATTATCCTACAATGGGCAGTTCTTC.